This entry lists 25 T cell receptor beta chains sequenced from one sample in a study of cytomegalovirus exposure and HLA in healthy donors. The PCR ran on 60 Vbeta and 13 Jbeta primers. TCRdb keeps only in-frame clones here, not all; method: immunoSEQ multiplex PCR. The sample yields about 59,000 clones, about four fifths seen once. The sequenced material came from PBMCs. Receptors originate from a woman aged 40 to 50 in good health and CMV-seronegative.

The J gene is TRBJ1-5, the V gene TRBV7-9, with a possible D match to TRBD1 (5 bases). The CDR3 is made up of 16 amino acids. V was pared by 1 base and J by 0 bases, with 10 bases between. Germline values: CDR1 SEHNR, CDR2 FQNEAQ (reference sequence). CDR3 nucleotides: TGTGCCAGCAGCTTAGGGGGGGTGGATAGCAATCAGCCCCAGCATTTT. Translation: CASSLGGVDSNQPQHF.

V gene TRBV7-2 combines with J gene TRBJ2-3, with TRBD2 matching over 16 bases. The germline V gene has CDR1 SGHTA and CDR2 FQGNSA. V dropped 7 bases and J dropped 2; count of bases not matched to a gene: 9. This CDR3 is built from 18 residues. The CDR3 protein is CASTLGTSGRGYTDTQYF. DNA for the CDR3: TGTGCCAGCACCCTAGGGACTAGCGGGAGGGGCTACACAGATACGCAGTATTTT.

V and J are TRBV4-1 and TRBJ1-1; TRBD1 agrees at 7 bases. Per germline, CDR1 MGHRA and CDR2 YSYEKL. The CDR3 extends over 15 amino acids. V was pared by 4 bases and J by 1 base, with 6 bases of the junction left unmatched. The CDR3, as DNA: TGCGCCAGCAGCCGAATGGGACAGCGGAACACTGAAGCTTTCTTT. Translation: CASSRMGQRNTEAFF.

On this clone: This sample includes further DNA sequences coding for the same CDR3. The J gene is TRBJ2-3, the V gene TRBV7-9, with TRBD2 matching 14 bases. Germline CDR1 is SEHNR and CDR2 is FQNEAQ (reference sequence). The CDR3 totals 17 residues. After removal of 5 bases from V and 2 bases from J, the junction contained 6 bases not matched to a gene. CDR3 sequence: CASSPRTSGRFTDTQYF. The CDR3 DNA sequence: TGTGCCAGCAGCCCTAGGACTAGCGGGAGGTTCACAGATACGCAGTATTTT.

The chain uses TRBV7-8 and TRBJ1-1; D is undetermined. CDR1 is SGHVS and CDR2 is FQNEAQ in the germline V gene. V was shortened by 3 bases and J by 0 bases, with 8 bases between the two germline ends. This CDR3 is 14 amino acids long. CDR3 in DNA: TGTGCCAGCAGCTTTGGGCCCTTGAACACTGAAGCTTTCTTT. Translation gives CASSFGPLNTEAFF.

The chain has TRBV2 and TRBJ2-2; perhaps TRBD1 as D (5 bases). Per the germline V gene, CDR1 is SNHLY and CDR2 is FYNNEI. V lost 3 bases and J lost 4, with 9 bases in between. This CDR3 is built from 14 residues. CDR3: CASSDRQTTGELFF. The CDR3 DNA follows: TGTGCCAGCAGTGATAGACAGACCACCGGGGAGCTGTTTTTT.

The chain couples TRBV4-1 to TRBJ2-1; 12 bases match TRBD2. The CDR3 contains 20 residues. V shed 1 base, J shed 2 bases, and the junction held 12 bases outside the gene matches. From germline, CDR1 is MGHRA and CDR2 YSYEKL. CDR3 nucleotides: TGCGCCAGCAGCCAAGTAAAGCGGACTAGCGGGATGTCCCCCTACAATGAGCAGTTCTTC. Protein: CASSQVKRTSGMSPYNEQFF.

The chain employs TRBV6-1 and TRBJ1-1, with TRBD1 matching over 12 bases. Trimming removed 2 bases from V and 5 bases from J; junction bases left unmatched: 3. Germline V gives CDR1 MNHNS, CDR2 SASEGT. The CDR3 length is 15 residues. The CDR3 reads CASSEPGQGATEAFF. DNA for the CDR3: TGTGCCAGCAGTGAACCGGGACAGGGGGCGACTGAAGCTTTCTTT.

The J gene is TRBJ2-5, the V gene TRBV5-4; 8 nucleotides line up with TRBD1. Losses at the gene ends were 4 bases for V and 5 bases for J; bases not matched to a gene: 10. Germline CDR1 reads SGHNT; CDR2 reads YYREEE (reference sequence). CDR3 length: 15 residues. In DNA, the CDR3 is TGTGCCAGCAGCCCTCCCCAGGGGGCGGGGGAGACCCAGTACTTC. It is translated as CASSPPQGAGETQYF.

V usage is TRBV5-4 and J usage is TRBJ2-1; 12 bases are shared with TRBD2. After removal of 4 bases from V and 6 bases from J, the junction contained 8 bases not matched to a gene. In germline, CDR1 is SGHNT, CDR2 YYREEE (reference sequence). This CDR3 comprises 16 residues. CDR3 protein: CASSAGTSGPANEQFF. Written as DNA, the CDR3 is TGTGCCAGCAGCGCAGGGACTAGCGGGCCAGCCAATGAGCAGTTCTTC.

This rearrangement joins TRBV29-1 to TRBJ1-1; maybe TRBD1 (5 bases). V lost 0 bases and J 2 bases, leaving 7 bases between the germline ends. The CDR3 length is 13 residues. The germline V gene encodes CDR1 SQVTM and CDR2 ANQGSEA. The CDR3 bases are TGCAGCGTTGAAGAACAGGCTAACACTGAAGCTTTCTTT. It yields the protein CSVEEQANTEAFF.

The chain couples TRBV4-2 to TRBJ1-1, with D possibly being TRBD1 (6 bases). The CDR3 has 16 residues. The germline gives CDR1 LGHNA, CDR2 YNFKEQ. V gave up 1 base and J gave up 5 bases, with 17 bases separating them. The CDR3 reads CASSQGPDRLGTEAFF. The CDR3 coding sequence is TGTGCCAGCAGCCAAGGACCCGACAGGTTGGGGACTGAAGCTTTCTTT.

V and J are TRBV27 and TRBJ1-4; D may be TRBD1 (6 bases). The CDR3 runs 15 residues. The V end lost 5 bases, the J end lost 4 bases, and 14 bases lay between the germline ends. Germline V gene data show CDR1 as MNHEY and CDR2 as SMNVEV (reference sequence). The CDR3 coding sequence is TGTGCCAGCAGTCCAGCGACAGGACTTAATGAAAAACTGTTTTTT. Translated, it gives CASSPATGLNEKLFF. Filled out from reference TRBV27 and TRBJ1-4, the complete variable domain reads EAQVTQNPRYLITVTGKKLTVTCSQNMNHEYMSWYRQDPGLGLRQIYYSMNVEVTDKGDVPEGYKVSRKEKRNFPLILESPSPNQTSLYFCASSPATGLNEKLFFGSGTQLSVL.

The chain recombines TRBV18 with TRBJ2-3, with a weak D call TRBD1 (7 bases). The length of the CDR3 is 15 residues. Germline V CDR1 and CDR2: KGHSH, LQKENI. The V end lost 5 bases, the J end lost 5 bases, and 17 bases lay between the germline ends. DNA for the CDR3: TGTGCCAGCTCAAACTCGGCAGGGGGAGGAGATACGCAGTATTTT. Translated: CASSNSAGGGDTQYF.

The chain joins TRBV19 to TRBJ2-2; 12 bases align to TRBD2. CDR1 is LNHDA, CDR2 SQIVND, per germline (reference sequence). The length of the CDR3 is 15 residues. V shed 4 bases, J shed 6 bases, and the junction held 3 bases outside the gene matches. The CDR3 DNA is TGTGCCAGTAGTAGACTAGCGGGAGTCCCCGGGGAGCTGTTTTTT. Its protein is CASSRLAGVPGELFF. Filled out from reference TRBV19 and TRBJ2-2, the complete variable domain reads DGGITQSPKYLFRKEGQNVTLSCEQNLNHDAMYWYRQDPGQGLRLIYYSQIVNDFQKGDIAEGYSVSREKKESFPLTVTSAQKNPTAFYLCASSRLAGVPGELFFGEGSRLTVL.

This clone was detected a few times. The CDR3 region has the DNA TGTGCCAGCAGGAGACTAGCGGGAGATCTCGAGCAGTACTTC. Translation: CASRRLAGDLEQYF. The chain combines TRBV28 with TRBJ2-7; TRBD2 matches 12 bases. Germline trimming cut 6 bases from V and 6 bases from J; bases unmatched to any gene: 6. CDR1 and CDR2 from the germline V gene are MDHEN and SYDVKM. The CDR3 spans 14 residues.

The CDR3 loop reads CASKFTGGYSYEQYF. The CDR3 DNA reads as TGTGCCAGTAAATTTACGGGAGGTTACTCCTACGAGCAGTACTTC. The gene calls are TRBV19 and TRBJ2-7; 7 bases map to TRBD2. The CDR3 runs to 15 residues. Germline V CDR1 and CDR2: LNHDA, SQIVND (reference sequence). The junction had 9 bases not matched to a gene; V was cut back by 7 bases and J by 0 bases. The full variable domain, completed using reference TRBV19 and TRBJ2-7, is DGGITQSPKYLFRKEGQNVTLSCEQNLNHDAMYWYRQDPGQGLRLIYYSQIVNDFQKGDIAEGYSVSREKKESFPLTVTSAQKNPTAFYLCASKFTGGYSYEQYFGPGTRLTVT.

In this sample, this clone turned up a few times. This chain joins TRBV7-2 and TRBJ2-4; weak D call: TRBD1 (6 bases). The CDR3 loop spans 14 amino acids. Per germline, CDR1 SGHTA and CDR2 FQGNSA. V dropped 1 base and J dropped 9 bases, with 13 bases sitting between them. The CDR3 DNA reads TGTGCCAGCAGCTTAGTCCCGGGACAAGGCATTCAGTACTTC. This sequence encodes CASSLVPGQGIQYF.

V is TRBV7-2 and J is TRBJ1-1; no clear D gene. The germline gives CDR1 SGHTA, CDR2 FQGNSA. V shed 1 base and J shed 4 bases, with 10 bases lying between them. This CDR3 spans 14 amino acids. The CDR3 reads CASSLGMGSTEAFF. CDR3 in DNA: TGTGCCAGCAGCTTAGGGATGGGGAGCACTGAAGCTTTCTTT.

The chain recombines TRBV6-5 with TRBJ2-4; TRBD1 is a possible D gene (7 bases). V was trimmed by 6 bases and J by 3 bases, leaving 15 bases between them. The CDR3 has 15 residues. The germline V gene encodes CDR1 MNHEY and CDR2 SVGAGI. This CDR3 is CASSPDRRDKNIQYF. DNA for the CDR3: TGTGCCAGCAGCCCGGACAGGCGGGACAAAAACATTCAGTACTTC.

This chain links TRBV2 with TRBJ2-6; 7 nucleotides match TRBD1. Looked up from germline, CDR1 is SNHLY and CDR2 is FYNNEI. V lost 4 bases to trimming and J lost 0 bases; unmatched junction nucleotides: 6. This CDR3 has 17 residues. The CDR3 nucleotides are TGTGCCAGCAGTGTCGGAACAGGGGCCTCTGGGGCCAACGTCCTGACTTTC. Amino acid sequence: CASSVGTGASGANVLTF.

The chain uses TRBV27 and TRBJ2-5; TRBD2 matches at 9 bases. The V gene end was trimmed by 0 bases and the J gene end by 4 bases; junction bases not matched to a gene: 3. Germline lookup yields CDR1 MNHEY and CDR2 SMNVEV (reference sequence). CDR3 size: 15 residues. This CDR3 is CASSLSSGSGETQYF. The CDR3, as DNA: TGTGCCAGCAGTTTATCTAGCGGGAGCGGAGAGACCCAGTACTTC.

This clone showed up just a few times. The chain joins TRBV30 to TRBJ2-7; TRBD1 aligns across 7 bases. Germline CDR1 and CDR2: GTSNPN and SVGIG (reference sequence). The V and J ends lost 2 bases and 2 bases, in that order; junction bases with no gene match: 9. This CDR3 contains 15 residues. The DNA of the CDR3 is TGTGCCTGGAGTACACTGACAGGGTCCCCCTACGAGCAGTACTTC. It translates to CAWSTLTGSPYEQYF.

The chain uses TRBV2 and TRBJ2-1; the D gene is possibly TRBD1 (6 bases). The CDR3 length is 15 residues. Trimming pared 4 bases from V and 1 base from J, leaving 11 bases between. CDR1 and CDR2 (germline): SNHLY, FYNNEI. Here the CDR3 DNA reads TGTGCCAGCAGTGCGGACAGCCCTTCCTACAATGAGCAGTTCTTC. Translation: CASSADSPSYNEQFF.

V and J are TRBV10-3 and TRBJ2-7; 10 nucleotides align to TRBD1. Per the germline V gene, CDR1 is ENHRY and CDR2 is SYGVKD. The J segment lost 3 bases and the V segment lost 8 bases, leaving 4 bases of the junction unmatched. The CDR3 runs 13 residues. CDR3 sequence reads: CAIGTGALYEQYF. The CDR3 bases are TGTGCCATCGGGACAGGGGCCCTCTACGAGCAGTACTTC.